The source of this T cell receptor (beta chain) is a study of blood T cell repertoires in COVID-19 (TCRdb year 2020). Some background on the complete study: Samples from collaborators originated in the United States, Italy and Spain and spanned both the acute and convalescent phases of COVID-19. The prospective study material was composed of cDNA or gDNA derived from T cells, B-cell-depleted T cells, or PBMCs. The dataset comprised deeply sampled blood TCRbeta repertoires from subjects exposed to, actively infected with, or recovered from COVID-19. The repertoires were released in a freely available public database intended as a resource for research on the immune response to SARS-CoV-2. Samples were obtained from the ongoing ImmuneRACE study (first 160 participants) and from 1,254 subjects provided by 6 global collaborators. The sample metadata nearly always contained a de-identified subject ID, COVID-19 status, age in years and sex. Where available, HLA class I and class II types were taken from metadata supplied by the sample provider and were not determined by assay-based typing. What the work shows at the level of the full study, not this receptor alone: The amount of clinical and demographic metadata varied by source and participant and was provided uncurated.

Reading from cysteine to phenylalanine, the CDR3 counts 15 amino acids. Kept here is only the CDR3 DNA, which spans 45 bases and is read in frame from base 1. The germline V gene yields SGDLS for CDR1 and YYNGEE for CDR2. The germline ends are 13 bases apart after V is trimmed by 0 bases and J by 6 bases. About this clone: Its antigen target is currently unknown. One base away there is no much larger clone; base qualities are not given.

The immunoSEQ Assay, a bias-controlled multiplex PCR, was used to amplify TCRbeta CDR3 regions from genomic DNA. The study's own analysis went as follows. The number of nucleated cells in each sample was estimated from the amplification of reference gene primers within the assay. To quantify the absolute abundance of each unique TCRbeta CDR3 rearrangement, sequence reads were collapsed and filtered. Productive Simpson clonality was computed per sample as the square root of Simpson's diversity index over productive rearrangements. The clones in this table, taken by TCRdb from immuneACCESS, are in-frame only. Not every clone is retained; where verified, under half of the shortfall comes from an unresolved V gene, and the cause of the rest is unknown. Clonal size and the V and J genes are those of that table, whereas D and trimming came from the DNA. Counted in this sample were approximately 65,000 clones; 80% to 90% of them appeared once. The ten largest clonotypes hold around 5.2% of the sample.

Whole blood was collected in K2EDTA tubes by collaborating institutions according to the institutions' own protocols. For TCRbeta analysis, collaborator samples were shipped as frozen whole blood, as isolated PBMCs, or as DNA extracted from either sample type. The sequence was obtained from a woman aged 45-60 years with active COVID-19. The sequence joins TRBV9 to TRBJ1-5, with TRBD1 tentatively as D gene (6 bases match). The sequenced sample consisted of peripheral blood. The CDR3 region reads CASSVGGGLGQPQHF. The DNA sequence follows: TGTGCCAGCAGCGTAGGTGGGGGCTTGGGTCAGCCCCAGCATTTT.